This T cell receptor (beta chain) was retrieved from a study of PD-1 blockade in classical Hodgkin lymphoma (dated by TCRdb to 2020 to 2021). Describing the broader study: Nivolumab dosing was 3 mg/kg intravenously every 2 weeks, continuing until either disease progression or unacceptable toxicity. The study used TCR beta sequencing and CyTOF to define a peripheral blood immune signature of response to PD-1 blockade in classical Hodgkin lymphoma. General conclusions and limits of the study: Baseline diversity similar to that of newly diagnosed patients was observed in trial patients achieving complete response, whereas significantly lower diversity was observed in partial responders and progressors. Diversity was lower in patients who began nivolumab less than 1 year after ASCT, so these patients were left out of later analyses to avoid confounding by immune reconstitution. Only a single clinical trial cohort was studied, and what caused the repertoire differences, possibly disease activity or prior therapy, remained undefined. Baseline TCR diversity was reported as lower in newly diagnosed patients than in healthy donors, and lower still in relapsed/refractory patients. By C4D1, a significant rise was seen in CD4+ TCR diversity but not in CD8+ TCR diversity (p=0.0027 vs p=0.16), and the rise was most apparent among complete responders (p=0.02).

As regards this clone: Its antigen has not been determined. No much larger clone is present one base from it, and per-base qualities are unavailable.

In the paper's terms, the time point label means: cycle 4 day 1 (C4D1), after more than 5 weeks of nivolumab. Every trial patient had relapsed after autologous stem cell transplantation, and cohorts A, B and C differed in prior brentuximab vedotin exposure. The trial cohort comprised fewer than 65 patients with relapsed/refractory classical Hodgkin lymphoma whose best overall responses were complete response, partial response or progressive disease. In the multi-cohort phase II CheckMate 205 trial, trial patients received single-agent nivolumab. Best overall response was determined by an independent review committee according to the 2007 International Working Group response criteria. Trial PBMCs were collected immediately before nivolumab initiation (C1D1) and during therapy at cycle 2 day 1 and cycle 4 day 1. After peripheral blood was drawn into 8 mL Vacutainer Cell Preparation Tubes, PBMCs were isolated by centrifugation and then cryopreserved.

The CDR3 measures 15 amino acids from cysteine to phenylalanine. Only CDR3 DNA is held: 45 bases, read in frame from base 1. V gives up 6 bases and J gives up 0 bases, and the segment between their germline ends measures 12 bases. CDR1 and CDR2 are drawn from the germline V gene (reference sequence): SEHNR, FQNEAQ. The Qiagen DNeasy kit was used to extract genomic DNA both from unsorted PBMCs and from the negatively selected CD4+ and CD8+ fractions. TCR beta CDR3 regions were amplified by immunoSEQ multiplex PCR using primers annealing to V and J segments. A synthetic immune receptor repertoire was used to minimize amplification bias, and any remaining bias was removed computationally after sequencing. In the authors' own workflow: Repertoire diversity was quantified as the Shannon entropy index using custom Python scripts. Unsorted, CD4+ and CD8+ repertoires were analyzed separately, except for combined analyses in which CD4+ and CD8+ sequences were merged in silico. A clone was considered expanded if an increase in frequency of at least 2-fold after treatment relative to C1D1 was found, and a pseudocount of 0.5 was applied to clones undetected at baseline. Singleton clones were defined as clones with 0 or 1 copy at C1D1, and non-singleton clones were defined as clones with 2 or more copies. Clones expanded in unsorted samples were assigned a CD4+, CD8+ or unknown annotation through matching of protein sequences in sorted samples from the same patient. Wilcoxon tests on paired samples were used to test changes in diversity from C1D1 to C4D1. This immuneACCESS table, as held by TCRdb, lists in-frame sequences with V and J called but not all clones. Of the missing ones, under half trace to an unresolved V gene in checked studies; the others have no known cause. V and J calls and clone size are as listed in that table; D and trimming were resolved from the DNA. The table for this sample lists 40,000 to 55,000 clones; around 80% of them were counted only once. The ten largest clonotypes hold under 20% of the sample.

Here the chain combines TRBV7-9 and TRBJ1-3, with no reliable assignment of the D segment. The TCR was taken from a human donor with classical Hodgkin lymphoma. The sequences come from peripheral blood mononuclear cells (PBMCs), collected before the fourth cycle of nivolumab. The nucleotide sequence reads as follows: TGTGCCAGCAGAGTTTCCGGGGACTCTGGAAACACCATATATTTT. It translates to CASRVSGDSGNTIYF.